Below are 31 T cell receptor beta chains sequenced from a single sample in a study of T cells after yellow fever vaccination. Each CDR3 protein is one row after TCRdb ran MiXCR on the 5' RACE reads. The sample has about 22,000 distinct CDR3 sequences, roughly 5.5% seen once. The sequencing here drew on PBMCs, either bulk or a sorted T-cell subset (CD4+, CD8+, memory, or dextramer-sorted; not recorded which), taken approximately 40 days after the first yellow fever vaccination. The receptors come from a man younger than 35 who received the YFV17D yellow fever vaccine.

This clonotype was detected many times. The gene calls are TRBV5-1 and TRBJ2-6, with D hard to call. Deletions cut 0 bases from V and 0 bases from J, with 4 bases between. CDR1 is SGHRS and CDR2 is YFSETQ in the germline V gene. This CDR3 region has 15 residues. As DNA, the CDR3 is TGCGCCAGCAGCTTGGATCCCTCTGGGGCCAACGTCCTGACTTTC. It encodes CASSLDPSGANVLTF.

This clonotype was recorded many times. The chain is built from TRBV7-2 and TRBJ1-1; unclear D gene. Trimming cost V 2 bases and J 1 base, with 8 bases left between them. Germline-derived CDR1 and CDR2 are SGHTA and FQGNSA. This CDR3 is built from 14 residues. The CDR3: CASSLNVRNTEAFF. CDR3 DNA sequence: TGTGCCAGCAGCTTAAACGTCCGGAACACTGAAGCTTTCTTT.

CDR3 region: CASSDPSGEGETQYF. Written as DNA, the CDR3 is TGTGCCAGCAGTGACCCTAGCGGGGAGGGAGAGACCCAGTACTTC. The rearrangement links TRBV2 to TRBJ2-5, with 9 bases identical to TRBD2. The CDR3 has 15 residues. J gave up 4 bases and V 3 bases, and 6 bases lay outside the gene matches. CDR1 and CDR2 from the germline V gene are SNHLY and FYNNEI.

Many counts were recorded for this clonotype. The CDR3 spells CASSHSRDGDYGYTF. The CDR3 DNA reads as TGCGCCAGCAGCCATTCCCGGGACGGAGACTATGGCTACACCTTC. The chain employs TRBV4-1 and TRBJ1-2, with D perhaps matching TRBD1 (5 bases). The germline V gene has CDR1 MGHRA and CDR2 YSYEKL. This CDR3 has 15 residues. V lost 3 bases and J 3 bases, leaving 14 bases between the germline ends.

This clonotype was counted many times. The chain links TRBV7-2 to TRBJ1-2; D possibly corresponds to TRBD1 (5 bases). CDR1 is SGHTA, CDR2 FQGNSA, per germline. Trimming took 3 bases from V and 8 from J, leaving 13 bases between them. There are 13 residues in the CDR3. CDR3 in DNA: TGTGCCAGCAGCTTCAACGATCAGGGCGGCTACACCTTC. This codes for CASSFNDQGGYTF.

This clonotype came up many times. This chain joins TRBV30 and TRBJ2-1; D ambiguous. V was shortened by 6 bases and J by 3 bases, with 6 bases between the two germline ends. The CDR3 consists of 11 residues. CDR1 is GTSNPN, CDR2 SVGIG, per germline (reference sequence). The DNA for the CDR3 is TGTGCCTGTACCCTCTACAATGAGCAGTTCTTC. Encoded protein: CACTLYNEQFF.

The V gene is TRBV11-3, the J gene TRBJ1-1; D is undetermined. Per the germline V gene, CDR1 is SGHNT and CDR2 is YENEEA. V gave up 0 bases and J gave up 1 base, with 6 bases separating them. This CDR3 is 14 amino acids long. This CDR3 is CASSLDAENTEAFF. The CDR3 DNA reads TGTGCCAGCAGCTTAGATGCAGAGAACACTGAAGCTTTCTTT. Full variable domain (outside the CDR3, taken from reference TRBV11-3 and TRBJ1-1): EAGVVQSPRYKIIEKKQPVAFWCNPISGHNTLYWYLQNLGQGPELLIRYENEEAVDDSQLPKDRFSAERLKGVDSTLKIQPAELGDSAVYLCASSLDAENTEAFFGQGTRLTVV.

This clonotype showed up many times. V is TRBV5-1 and J is TRBJ1-2; possibly TRBD1 for D (5 bases). CDR1 is SGHRS, CDR2 YFSETQ, per germline. This CDR3 has 13 amino acids. V was cut by 2 bases and J by 3 bases, with 8 bases left in between. CDR3 nucleotide sequence: TGCGCCAGCAGCTTAGGGGAACACTATGGCTACACCTTC. It yields the protein CASSLGEHYGYTF. The variable domain in full, with the rest retrieved from reference TRBV5-1 and TRBJ1-2, is KAGVTQTPRYLIKTRGQQVTLSCSPISGHRSVSWYQQTPGQGLQFLFEYFSETQRNKGNFPGRFSGRQFSNSRSEMNVSTLELGDSALYLCASSLGEHYGYTFGSGTRLTVV.

With regard to this clonotype: With a much larger clone just one base away, this may be a read error. The conserved phenylalanine or tryptophan normally closing the CDR3 is absent here, so this likely arose from a read error. This chain links TRBV5-1 with TRBJ1-1, with unresolved D. The CDR3 spans 15 residues. Germline V gene lookup returns CDR1 SGHRS and CDR2 YFSETQ. CDR3 sequence reads: CASSLDPAGLTKAFY. In DNA form, the CDR3 reads TGCGCCAGCAGCTTGGATCCCGCTGGCCTCACTAAAGCTTTCTAT.

Ten or more counts support this clonotype. This chain links TRBV19 with TRBJ1-2; D not certain. V was shortened by 7 bases and J by 10 bases, with 10 bases between the two germline ends. Germline CDR1 reads LNHDA; CDR2 reads SQIVND (reference sequence). The CDR3 totals 10 residues. In nucleotides, the CDR3 is TGTGCCAGTAAAGGGCCCGACTACACCTTC. Translation gives CASKGPDYTF. Variable domain in full (rest from reference TRBV19 and TRBJ1-2): DGGITQSPKYLFRKEGQNVTLSCEQNLNHDAMYWYRQDPGQGLRLIYYSQIVNDFQKGDIAEGYSVSREKKESFPLTVTSAQKNPTAFYLCASKGPDYTFGSGTRLTVV.

This clonotype appeared many times. J is TRBJ2-1 and V is TRBV6-2 or TRBV6-3; TRBD1 aligns across 9 bases. V lost 0 bases, J lost 6 bases, and 6 bases stayed unmatched. This CDR3 comprises 16 residues. In germline, CDR1 is MNHEY, CDR2 SVGEGT. The CDR3 sequence: CASSYSGTGRANEQFF. The CDR3 DNA sequence: TGTGCCAGCAGTTACTCCGGGACAGGGAGAGCCAATGAGCAGTTCTTC.

This clonotype was counted ten times or more. The chain is built from TRBV5-1 and TRBJ1-2, with 8 bases lining up with TRBD1. Germline V gives CDR1 SGHRS, CDR2 YFSETQ. The V and J ends lost 4 bases and 3 bases, in that order; junction bases with no gene match: 8. CDR3 length: 15 amino acids. This CDR3 reads CASSLAGGWDYGYTF. DNA of the CDR3: TGCGCCAGCAGCCTGGCAGGGGGCTGGGACTATGGCTACACCTTC.

The sample holds many counts of this clonotype. V is TRBV11-2 and J is TRBJ2-7; 11 nucleotides match TRBD2. Per the germline V gene, CDR1 is SGHAT and CDR2 is FQNNGV. V was pared by 5 bases and J by 5 bases, with 8 bases of the junction left unmatched. CDR3 length: 15 residues. The CDR3 DNA is TGTGCCAGCAGCCCCCAACTAGCGGGGGTCAACGAGCAGTACTTC. As protein: CASSPQLAGVNEQYF. Using reference TRBV11-2 and TRBJ2-7 for the parts outside the CDR3, the full variable domain is EAGVAQSPRYKIIEKRQSVAFWCNPISGHATLYWYQQILGQGPKLLIQFQNNGVVDDSQLPKDRFSAERLKGVDSTLKIQPAKLEDSAVYLCASSPQLAGVNEQYFGPGTRLTVT.

This clonotype showed up many times. This sequence joins TRBV6-4 and TRBJ2-2, with 9 bases lining up with TRBD1. The V gene's germline CDR1 is MRHNA and CDR2 SNTAGT. There are 13 residues in the CDR3. The ends lost 8 bases at V and 3 bases at J; junction bases unmatched: 1. CDR3 loop: CASRDRDTGELFF. The CDR3 DNA is TGTGCCAGCCGGGACAGGGACACCGGGGAGCTGTTTTTT.

This clonotype was counted ten times or more. The chain carries TRBV9 and TRBJ2-1; perhaps TRBD1 as D (6 bases). Germline assignment: CDR1 SGDLS and CDR2 YYNGEE. The CDR3 runs 15 residues. Trimming removed 2 bases from V and 9 bases from J, with 18 bases in between. DNA for the CDR3: TGTGCCAGCAGCGTGGACCCGACAGGACTGACTGAGCAGTTCTTC. This translates into CASSVDPTGLTEQFF.

This clonotype was seen many times. The chain uses TRBV24-1 and TRBJ1-5; D not certain. V gave up 5 bases and J gave up 7 bases, with 11 bases separating them. Germline values: CDR1 KGHDR, CDR2 SFDVKD. The CDR3 is made up of 13 amino acids. CDR3 residues: CATSGSGEQPQHF. The DNA for the CDR3 is TGTGCCACCAGTGGTAGCGGGGAACAGCCCCAGCATTTT.

This clonotype occurred many times. The V and J genes are TRBV12-3 or TRBV12-4 and TRBJ2-2, with D possibly being TRBD1 (5 bases). The CDR3 is made up of 16 amino acids. V lost 6 bases, J lost 1 base, and 15 bases lay in between. DNA for the CDR3: TGTGCCAGCAGCCCACTGGGGCTCCTGAACACCGGGGAGCTGTTTTTT. It specifies CASSPLGLLNTGELFF.

This clonotype came up many times. The chain joins TRBV27 to TRBJ1-2; D is perhaps TRBD1 (5 bases). The CDR3 length is 15 residues. The V gene's germline CDR1 is MNHEY and CDR2 SMNVEV (reference sequence). The V end was cut by 2 bases, the J end by 8 bases, with 18 bases between. The CDR3 spells CASSLQARGPEGYTF. The CDR3 DNA is TGTGCCAGCAGTTTACAAGCGCGGGGCCCGGAGGGCTACACCTTC.

This clonotype was observed many times. The CDR3 bases are TGCGCCAGCAGCCCGAGCCAGGGTAACGAGCAGTACTTC. It yields the protein CASSPSQGNEQYF. The chain has TRBV4-1 and TRBJ2-7; D perhaps matches TRBD1 (5 bases). V shed 4 bases and J shed 5 bases, with 12 bases lying between them. CDR3 size: 13 residues. Germline lookup yields CDR1 MGHRA and CDR2 YSYEKL.

This clonotype has ten or more counts. V is TRBV29-1 and J is TRBJ2-3, with TRBD1 as a possible D gene (6 bases). Per germline, CDR1 SQVTM and CDR2 ANQGSEA. Trimming took 1 base from V and 5 from J, leaving 10 bases between them. There are 13 residues in the CDR3. CDR3: CSVEAQGLDTQYF. The CDR3 DNA sequence: TGCAGCGTTGAAGCCCAGGGGCTAGATACGCAGTATTTT.

This clonotype was seen repeatedly, ten times or more. The chain combines TRBV4-3 with TRBJ1-6, with no clear D. Deletions cut 0 bases from V and 9 bases from J, with 6 bases between. Germline lookup yields CDR1 LGHNA and CDR2 YSLEER. CDR3 size: 13 residues. In DNA form, the CDR3 reads TGCGCCAGCAGCCAAGATCTATTTTCACCCCTCCACTTT. Translation gives CASSQDLFSPLHF.

In its sample, this clonotype was seen many times. The V gene is TRBV19, the J gene TRBJ2-3; 9 bases agree with TRBD2. V was clipped by 9 bases and J by 1 base; unmatched bases: 8. This CDR3 is 15 amino acids long. Germline V gene lookup returns CDR1 LNHDA and CDR2 SQIVND (reference sequence). The CDR3 here is CASTKRGAGTDTQYF. In DNA, the CDR3 is TGTGCCAGCACGAAGCGGGGGGCAGGCACAGATACGCAGTATTTT.

This clonotype was seen many times. The rearrangement joins TRBV28 to TRBJ2-3; D is unclear. This CDR3 region has 14 residues. The germline V gene encodes CDR1 MDHEN and CDR2 SYDVKM. The germline V and J ends were trimmed by 4 bases and 2 bases, with 10 bases remaining between them. In DNA, the CDR3 is TGTGCCAGCAGTTACCCTCCCCTCACAGATACGCAGTATTTT. Protein: CASSYPPLTDTQYF.

This clonotype came up a few times. The CDR3 bases are TGTGCCAGCAGCCGGGACAGGGGGCTCCTGCGGAGCTATGGCTACACCTTC. Its translation is CASSRDRGLLRSYGYTF. The chain joins TRBV5-6 to TRBJ1-2, with 12 nucleotides matching TRBD1. The CDR3 runs 17 residues. With 4 bases clipped from V and 4 bases from J, the junction kept 11 bases outside the gene matches. The V gene's germline CDR1 is SGHDT and CDR2 YYEEEE. Drawing the rest from reference TRBV5-6 and TRBJ1-2, the complete variable domain is DAGVTQSPTHLIKTRGQQVTLRCSPKSGHDTVSWYQQALGQGPQFIFQYYEEEERQRGNFPDRFSGHQFPNYSSELNVNALLLGDSALYLCASSRDRGLLRSYGYTFGSGTRLTVV.

This clonotype was counted at least ten times. The J gene is TRBJ1-1, the V gene TRBV10-3; tentative D call: TRBD1 (6 bases). The CDR3 contains 12 residues. The germline V gene encodes CDR1 ENHRY and CDR2 SYGVKD. Trimming cost V 4 bases and J 4 bases, with 7 bases left between them. The DNA for the CDR3 is TGTGCCATCAGTGGAGGGGGCACTGAAGCTTTCTTT. Protein sequence: CAISGGGTEAFF.

This clonotype was observed at least ten times. The J gene is TRBJ1-5, the V gene TRBV20-1; TRBD1 matches at 10 bases. The V and J ends lost 6 bases and 6 bases, in that order; junction bases with no gene match: 2. In germline, CDR1 is DFQATT, CDR2 SNEGSKA (reference sequence). The CDR3 spans 12 residues. The CDR3: CSAGTGVQPQHF. CDR3 coding DNA: TGCAGTGCCGGGACAGGGGTTCAGCCCCAGCATTTT.

This clonotype appeared many times. The J gene is TRBJ2-1, the V gene TRBV7-2, with D possibly TRBD1 on 5 matching bases. Germline V gives CDR1 SGHTA, CDR2 FQGNSA. Trimming removed 3 bases from V and 1 base from J, with 10 bases in between. The CDR3 contains 15 residues. The CDR3 is CASSFGARSYNEQFF. DNA for the CDR3: TGTGCCAGCAGCTTTGGGGCGCGGTCCTACAATGAGCAGTTCTTC.

The rearrangement links TRBV4-2 to TRBJ2-1; 7 bases agree with TRBD2. Per germline, CDR1 LGHNA and CDR2 YNFKEQ. CDR3 length equals 16 residues. V shed 0 bases and J 3 bases; nucleotides not matched to a gene: 5. The CDR3 loop reads CASSQDRAGLYNEQFF. As DNA, the CDR3 is TGTGCCAGCAGCCAAGATCGAGCGGGGCTCTACAATGAGCAGTTCTTC.

There are many counts of this clonotype. The chain joins TRBV11-2 to TRBJ2-1, with D possibly TRBD1 on 6 matching bases. The germline V gene has CDR1 SGHAT and CDR2 FQNNGV. Trimming shortened V by 1 base and J by 4 bases, and 11 bases separated the two germline ends. The length of the CDR3 is 15 residues. CDR3 loop: CASSLGPDRYNEQFF. The CDR3 DNA reads as TGTGCCAGCAGCTTAGGCCCGGACAGATACAATGAGCAGTTCTTC. The variable domain in full, with the rest retrieved from reference TRBV11-2 and TRBJ2-1, is EAGVAQSPRYKIIEKRQSVAFWCNPISGHATLYWYQQILGQGPKLLIQFQNNGVVDDSQLPKDRFSAERLKGVDSTLKIQPAKLEDSAVYLCASSLGPDRYNEQFFGPGTRLTVL.

This clonotype was seen many times. The rearrangement links TRBV11-2 to TRBJ1-2, with D possibly matching TRBD1 (6 bases). Per germline, CDR1 SGHAT and CDR2 FQNNGV. V was shortened by 1 base and J by 4 bases, with 10 bases between the two germline ends. CDR3 length equals 14 residues. DNA for the CDR3: TGTGCCAGCAGCTTAGTGGGGGCGGCCTATGGCTACACCTTC. Translated, it gives CASSLVGAAYGYTF.

Many counts were recorded for this clonotype. The rearrangement joins TRBV10-1 to TRBJ2-3; TRBD1 might be the D (6 bases). There are 13 residues in the CDR3. Germline V gives CDR1 WNHNN, CDR2 SYGVQD (reference sequence). Trimming removed 6 bases from V and 3 bases from J, with 10 bases in between. CDR3 coding DNA: TGCGCCAGCAGCGCCCAGGGGACAGATACGCAGTATTTT. This encodes CASSAQGTDTQYF.